Given below is one T cell receptor (beta chain) in context. The target of this receptor is not known. Base quality data are lacking; no much larger clone is found one base away. V is cut back by 6 bases and J by 5 bases, with 18 bases in the junction unmatched. According to the germline V gene, CDR1 reads MRHNA and CDR2 reads SNTAGT. Including the terminal cysteine and phenylalanine, the CDR3 comprises 18 residues. Just the 54-base CDR3 DNA is kept, in frame starting at base 1. The immunoSEQ Assay, a bias-controlled multiplex PCR, was used to amplify TCRbeta CDR3 regions from genomic DNA. Turning to the authors' computational methods: The number of nucleated cells in each sample was estimated by amplification of reference gene primers within the assay. To quantify the absolute abundance of each unique TCRbeta CDR3 rearrangement, sequence reads were collapsed and filtered. For each sample, productive Simpson clonality was calculated by taking the square root of Simpson's diversity index across productive rearrangements. Drawn from immuneACCESS, this table holds only the in-frame rearrangements with V and J called that TCRdb kept. Clones are partly lost; checked studies trace under half to an unresolved V gene and leave the rest unexplained. The V and J calls and clone size were taken over from that table, and D and trimming were inferred from the DNA. Present in this sample are a few hundred thousand clones, about 80% of which were seen just once. The ten most abundant clones make up around a sixth of the sample.

This record belongs to a study of blood T cell repertoires in COVID-19 (dated by TCRdb to about 2020). With respect to the entire study: Collaborator samples came from the United States, Italy and Spain and covered acute and convalescent phases of COVID-19. Deeply sampled blood TCRbeta repertoires from subjects exposed to, actively infected with, or recovered from COVID-19 were included in the dataset. The samples were drawn from the first 160 participants of the ongoing ImmuneRACE study and from about 1,200 subjects provided by 6 global collaborators. The sample metadata nearly always contained a de-identified subject ID, COVID-19 status, age in years and sex. The prospective study material was composed of cDNA or gDNA derived from T cells, B-cell-depleted T cells, or PBMCs. The repertoires were released in a freely available public database intended as a resource for research on the immune response to SARS-CoV-2. HLA class I and class II types, where available, came from metadata supplied by the sample provider rather than from assay-based typing.

What the study reported, not specific to this receptor: The quantity of clinical and demographic metadata differed by source and by participant and was supplied without curation.

One collaborating source in Seattle enrolled patients during active infection and followed them longitudinally through the course of disease. Whole blood was collected in K2EDTA tubes by collaborating institutions according to the institutions' own protocols. For TCRbeta analysis, collaborator samples were shipped as frozen whole blood, as isolated PBMCs, or as DNA extracted from either sample type. The sequencing input was peripheral blood. The chain is assembled from TRBV6-4 and TRBJ1-5, and 8 junction bases match TRBD1. The clonotype was recovered from an older person with COVID-19, enrolled during active disease. The CDR3 loop reads CASSPPGQARGVHQPQHF. At the DNA level, the sequence is TGTGCCAGCAGCCCCCCGGGACAGGCAAGAGGGGTCCATCAGCCCCAGCATTTT.